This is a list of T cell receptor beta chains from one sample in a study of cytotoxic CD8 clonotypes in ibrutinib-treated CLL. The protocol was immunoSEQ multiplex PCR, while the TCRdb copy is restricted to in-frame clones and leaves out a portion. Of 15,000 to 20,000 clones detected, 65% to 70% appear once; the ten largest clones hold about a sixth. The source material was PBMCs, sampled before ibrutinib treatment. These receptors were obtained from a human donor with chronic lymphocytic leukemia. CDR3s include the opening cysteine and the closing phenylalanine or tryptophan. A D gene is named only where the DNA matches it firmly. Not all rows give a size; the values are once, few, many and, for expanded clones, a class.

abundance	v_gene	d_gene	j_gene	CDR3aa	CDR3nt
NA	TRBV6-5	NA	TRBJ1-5	CASSYLQGVNQPQHF	TGTGCCAGCAGTTACTTGCAGGGTGTCAATCAGCCCCAGCATTTT
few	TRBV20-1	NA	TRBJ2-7	CSARDLGEQYF	TGCAGTGCTAGGGACCTGGGGGAGCAGTACTTC
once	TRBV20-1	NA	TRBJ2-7	CSGGGESEQYF	TGCAGTGGAGGAGGGGAATCCGAGCAGTACTTC
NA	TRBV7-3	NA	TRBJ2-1	CASSLKGGPAYNEQFF	TGTGCCAGCAGCTTAAAGGGGGGCCCAGCCTACAATGAGCAGTTCTTC
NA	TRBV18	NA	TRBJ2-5	CASSPIMGEETQYF	TGTGCCAGCTCACCGATCATGGGTGAAGAGACCCAGTACTTC
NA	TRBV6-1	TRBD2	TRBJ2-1	CASSDRAGGYNEQFF	TGTGCCAGCAGTGATAGGGCGGGGGGGTACAATGAGCAGTTCTTC
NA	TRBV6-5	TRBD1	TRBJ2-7	CASSYKPQGAYEQYF	TGTGCCAGCAGTTACAAACCCCAGGGGGCGTACGAGCAGTACTTC
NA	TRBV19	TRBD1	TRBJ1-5	CASSIGRGVEDNQPQHF	TGTGCCAGTAGTATCGGCAGGGGGGTAGAGGACAATCAGCCCCAGCATTTT
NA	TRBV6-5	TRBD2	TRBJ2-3	CASSYRGGSTDTQYF	TGTGCCAGCAGTTATCGGGGGGGCAGCACAGATACGCAGTATTTT
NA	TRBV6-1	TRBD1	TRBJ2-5	CASSVTGEGTQYF	TGTGCCAGCAGTGTGACAGGGGAAGGGACCCAGTACTTC
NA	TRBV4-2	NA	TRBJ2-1	CASSRSLVRYEQFF	TGTGCCAGCAGCCGATCTCTAGTACGCTATGAGCAGTTCTTC
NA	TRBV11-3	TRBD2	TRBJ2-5	CASSSSGGGETQYF	TGTGCCAGCAGCTCCTCTGGCGGGGGGGAGACCCAGTACTTC
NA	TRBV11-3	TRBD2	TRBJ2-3	CASSSQGSGGLGDTQYF	TGTGCCAGCAGCTCCCAGGGTAGCGGGGGGCTGGGAGATACGCAGTATTTT
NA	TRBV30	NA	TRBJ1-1	CAWSAGKGNTEAFF	TGTGCCTGGAGTGCGGGGAAGGGCAACACTGAAGCTTTCTTT
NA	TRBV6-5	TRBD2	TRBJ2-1	CASSPRGGSYNEQFF	TGTGCCAGCAGTCCGCGGGGGGGCTCCTACAATGAGCAGTTCTTC
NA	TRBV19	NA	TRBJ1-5	CASKGSFYDPAQHF	TGTGCCAGTAAGGGCAGCTTTTATGACCCAGCCCAGCATTTT
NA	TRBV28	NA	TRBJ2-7	CASSLGGYEQYF	TGTGCCAGCAGTTTGGGGGGTTACGAGCAGTACTTC
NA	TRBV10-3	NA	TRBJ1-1	CAITGSAGPGSTEAFF	TGTGCCATCACCGGTTCGGCAGGGCCTGGCAGCACTGAAGCTTTCTTT
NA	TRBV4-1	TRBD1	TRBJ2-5	CASSPSYPGTGGETQYF	TGCGCCAGCAGCCCGAGTTACCCCGGGACAGGGGGAGAGACCCAGTACTTC
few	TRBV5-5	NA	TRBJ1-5	CASSLDIAGTRQPQHF	TGTGCCAGCAGCTTGGATATAGCAGGGACGAGGCAGCCCCAGCATTTT
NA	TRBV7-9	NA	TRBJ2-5	CASSSGGLAEETQYF	TGTGCCAGCAGCTCCGGGGGGCTAGCGGAAGAGACCCAGTACTTC
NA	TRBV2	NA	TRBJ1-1	CASRAAGALTEAFF	TGTGCCAGCAGGGCGGCGGGGGCATTAACTGAAGCTTTCTTT
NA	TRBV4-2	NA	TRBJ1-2	CASSLRDRYGYTF	TGTGCCAGCAGCTTGAGGGACCGCTATGGCTACACCTTC
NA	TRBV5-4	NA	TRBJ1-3	CASSRRGLHSGNTIYF	TGTGCCAGCAGCCGGAGGGGGTTACACTCTGGAAACACCATATATTTT
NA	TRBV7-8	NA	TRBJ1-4	CASSLGTATNEKLFF	TGTGCCAGCAGCTTAGGGACAGCAACTAATGAAAAACTGTTTTTT
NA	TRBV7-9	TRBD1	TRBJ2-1	CASSLFLGTGDNEQFF	TGTGCCAGCAGCTTATTTCTGGGGACAGGGGACAATGAGCAGTTCTTC
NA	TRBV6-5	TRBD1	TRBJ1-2	CASSSPDRGGGYTF	TGTGCCAGCAGTTCCCCGGACAGGGGAGGCGGCTACACCTTC
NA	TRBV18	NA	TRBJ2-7	CASSPRQGEQYF	TGTGCCAGCTCACCACGCCAGGGCGAGCAGTACTTC
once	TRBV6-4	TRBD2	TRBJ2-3	CASSDSSGGADTQYF	TGTGCCAGCAGTGACTCTAGCGGGGGGGCAGATACGCAGTATTTT
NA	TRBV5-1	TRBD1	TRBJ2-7	CASSLAQTGVGEQYF	TGCGCCAGCAGCTTGGCCCAGACAGGGGTCGGCGAGCAGTACTTC
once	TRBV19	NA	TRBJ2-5	CASSRQATQETQYF	TGTGCCAGTAGTCGACAGGCGACCCAAGAGACCCAGTACTTC
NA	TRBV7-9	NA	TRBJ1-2	CASSLALSFNYGYTF	TGTGCCAGCAGCTTAGCGCTCAGTTTCAACTATGGCTACACCTTC
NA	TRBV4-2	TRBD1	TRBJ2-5	CASSRERQGTETQYF	TGTGCCAGCAGCCGGGAGAGACAGGGGACGGAGACCCAGTACTTC
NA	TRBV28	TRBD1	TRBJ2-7	CASSPAGTGDYEQYF	TGTGCCAGCAGTCCTGCCGGGACAGGGGATTACGAGCAGTACTTC
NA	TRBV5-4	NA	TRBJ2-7	CASSLDRNPLYEQYF	TGTGCCAGCAGCTTGGACAGGAATCCGCTCTACGAGCAGTACTTC
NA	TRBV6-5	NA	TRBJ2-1	CASGAGGSNEQFF	TGTGCCAGCGGGGCCGGGGGAAGCAATGAGCAGTTCTTC
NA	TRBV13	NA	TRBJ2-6	CASSLTGWQTSGANVLTF	TGTGCCAGCAGCTTAACGGGGTGGCAGACCTCTGGGGCCAACGTCCTGACTTTC
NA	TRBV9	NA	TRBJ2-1	CASSEVTSGYNEQFF	TGTGCCAGCAGCGAGGTCACAAGCGGGTACAATGAGCAGTTCTTC
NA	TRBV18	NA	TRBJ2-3	CASSQGEATQYF	TGTGCCAGCTCACAAGGGGAAGCCACGCAGTATTTT
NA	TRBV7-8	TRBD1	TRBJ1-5	CASSPDRTGYKDQPQHF	TGTGCCAGCAGCCCAGACCGGACAGGGTATAAGGATCAGCCCCAGCATTTT
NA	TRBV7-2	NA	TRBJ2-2	CASSLAPAQVTGELFF	TGTGCCAGCAGCTTAGCGCCCGCCCAGGTTACCGGGGAGCTGTTTTTT
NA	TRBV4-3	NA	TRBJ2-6	CASSSGGSGANVLTF	TGCGCCAGCAGCTCCGGCGGCTCTGGGGCCAACGTCCTGACTTTC
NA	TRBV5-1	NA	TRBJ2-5	CASSLQGGRRGETQYF	TGCGCCAGCAGCTTGCAGGGCGGACGGAGGGGAGAGACCCAGTACTTC
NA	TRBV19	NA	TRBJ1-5	CASSHRQPLSTYSNQPQHF	TGTGCCAGTAGTCACCGACAGCCATTATCAACCTATAGCAATCAGCCCCAGCATTTT
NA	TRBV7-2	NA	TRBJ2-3	CASAGSPGFTDTQYF	TGTGCCAGCGCGGGGTCACCCGGTTTCACAGATACGCAGTATTTT
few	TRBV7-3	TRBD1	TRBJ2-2	CASRRGQRNTGELFF	TGTGCCAGCAGGAGGGGACAGCGGAACACCGGGGAGCTGTTTTTT
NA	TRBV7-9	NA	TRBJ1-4	CASAVGNEKLFF	TGTGCCAGCGCCGTGGGAAATGAAAAACTGTTTTTT
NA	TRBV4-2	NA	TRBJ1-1	CASSLGWVTEAFF	TGTGCCAGCAGCTTGGGATGGGTTACTGAAGCTTTCTTT
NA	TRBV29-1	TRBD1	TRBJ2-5	CSVDTGGETQYF	TGCAGCGTTGACACAGGGGGTGAGACCCAGTACTTC
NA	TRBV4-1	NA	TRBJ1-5	CASSQGGGFQPQHF	TGCGCCAGCAGCCAAGGGGGGGGATTTCAGCCCCAGCATTTT
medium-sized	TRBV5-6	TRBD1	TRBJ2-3	CASSTGTGGRDTQYF	TGTGCCAGCAGCACCGGGACAGGGGGGAGGGATACGCAGTATTTT
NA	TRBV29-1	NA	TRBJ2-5	CSVGNPQRGTQYF	TGCAGCGTTGGAAACCCACAAAGGGGGACCCAGTACTTC
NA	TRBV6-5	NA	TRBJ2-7	CASSSMYEQYF	TGTGCCAGCAGTTCAATGTACGAGCAGTACTTC
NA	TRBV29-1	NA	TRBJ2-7	CSVRPRTASYEQYF	TGCAGCGTTCGCCCCCGGACAGCCTCCTACGAGCAGTACTTC
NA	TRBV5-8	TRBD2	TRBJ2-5	CASSPLGAGGQETQYF	TGTGCCAGCAGCCCCCTGGGAGCGGGGGGACAAGAGACCCAGTACTTC
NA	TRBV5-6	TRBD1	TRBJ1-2	CASRSLGGKGFNYGYTF	TGTGCCAGCCGATCCTTAGGGGGCAAGGGCTTTAACTATGGCTACACCTTC
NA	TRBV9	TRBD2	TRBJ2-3	CASSATSGGTDTQYF	TGTGCCAGCAGCGCGACTAGCGGGGGCACAGATACGCAGTATTTT